This T cell receptor beta chain is from a study of response to subunit inactivated influenza vaccine. Study observations and caveats: The authors offered the suggestion that each seasonal influenza vaccination recruits few new T cells.

This clonotype has a handful of counts. The antigen is unknown. The germline V gene has CDR1 SNHLY and CDR2 FYNNEI. J gave up 6 bases and V 0 bases, and 4 bases lay outside the gene matches. The length of the CDR3 is 15 residues. TCRdb analysed the RT-PCR reads with MiXCR anew, one entry per CDR3 protein. There are over 300,000 distinct CDR3 sequences in the sample; about a fifth occur only once, and 10% lies in the top ten. Sequences were derived from PBMCs from blood, sampled approximately 20 months after vaccination. The chain couples TRBV2 to TRBJ2-1, with 8 bases lining up with TRBD2. The TCR comes from a man in his fifties or sixties who received an inactivated influenza vaccine. This CDR3 is CASSEAGLASNEQFF. CDR3 DNA: TGTGCCAGCAGTGAAGCCGGACTAGCTAGCAATGAGCAGTTCTTC. The entire variable domain, with the rest obtained from reference TRBV2 and TRBJ2-1, is as follows: EPEVTQTPSHQVTQMGQEVILRCVPISNHLYFYWYRQILGQKVEFLVSFYNNEISEKSEIFDDQFSVERPDGSNFTLKIRSTKLEDSAMYFCASSEAGLASNEQFFGPGTRLTVL.